The 26 T cell receptor beta chains listed next were all sequenced from one sample in a study of shared clonotypes between healthy human individuals (TCRdb year 2020). The library was produced with the immunoSEQ multiplex PCR assay. Sourced from immuneACCESS, this table was stored by TCRdb with only in-frame sequences that have V and J called. A share of the clones is absent; for the studies checked, an unresolved V gene accounts for under half, and the remainder has no known explanation. Within this sample are approximately 350,000 clones, with approximately 96% of them counted one time only. The ten largest clones take up less than 0.35% of the sample. The sample comprised memory CD8+ T cells sorted from blood. In light of the paper, this sample's cell subset or site label describes: CD45RO+ cells pooled with CCR7-negative TemRA cells. These receptors came from a man in his thirties or forties in good health.

The chain employs TRBV7-2 and TRBJ2-5; 7 nucleotides match TRBD2. Germline V gene data show CDR1 as SGHTA and CDR2 as FQGNSA. The CDR3 contains 17 residues. With 5 bases clipped from V and 2 bases from J, the junction kept 14 bases outside the gene matches. CDR3 residues: CASSLNPAGGGQETQYF. The CDR3 coding sequence is TGTGCCAGCAGCCTAAACCCGGCTGGCGGGGGACAAGAGACCCAGTACTTC.

The chain joins TRBV12-5 to TRBJ2-1; 7 nucleotides match TRBD1. This CDR3 is 13 amino acids long. The germline V gene encodes CDR1 LGHNT and CDR2 FRNRAP. Trimming at V came to 1 base and at J to 9 bases, leaving 3 bases not matched to a gene. Written as DNA, the CDR3 is TGTGCTAGTGGTTTGGGACAGGGTTTTGAGCAGTTCTTC. Its protein product is CASGLGQGFEQFF.

This clone showed up just once. Additional DNA sequences in this sample encode the identical CDR3. V gene TRBV28 combines with J gene TRBJ2-7; 12 bases align to TRBD2. V gave up 3 bases and J gave up 4 bases; unmatched junction bases: 1. Germline-derived CDR1 and CDR2 are MDHEN and SYDVKM. The CDR3 is 14 residues long. The CDR3 coding sequence is TGTGCCAGCAGTTTGACTAGCGGGAGTTACGAGCAGTACTTC. It is translated as CASSLTSGSYEQYF.

The V gene is TRBV29-1, the J gene TRBJ1-3; 7 bases are shared with TRBD1. Losses at the gene ends were 7 bases for V and 0 bases for J; bases not matched to a gene: 9. Germline V lookup: CDR1 SQVTM, CDR2 ANQGSEA. The CDR3 loop spans 15 amino acids. Written as DNA, the CDR3 is TGCAGCGCCCCTGGTCGACAGGGCTCTGGAAACACCATATATTTT. Translation gives CSAPGRQGSGNTIYF.

The V and J genes are TRBV18 and TRBJ2-3; 8 bases are a match to TRBD2. J lost 1 base, V lost 3 bases, and 6 bases had no gene match. The germline V gene has CDR1 KGHSH and CDR2 LQKENI. The CDR3 contains 16 residues. The DNA for the CDR3 is TGTGCCAGCTCACCTACCGGGAGGGACCGCACAGATACGCAGTATTTT. It yields the protein CASSPTGRDRTDTQYF.

With regard to this clone: Within the sample, other DNA sequences also encode this same CDR3. The rearrangement links TRBV27 to TRBJ2-1; D is undetermined. This CDR3 contains 13 residues. Trimming cost V 2 bases and J 4 bases, with 6 bases left between them. Looked up from germline, CDR1 is MNHEY and CDR2 is SMNVEV (reference sequence). CDR3 sequence: CASSLSLYNEQFF. CDR3 sequence (DNA): TGTGCCAGCAGTTTAAGCCTGTACAATGAGCAGTTCTTC.

The chain uses TRBV28 and TRBJ1-5, with 10 bases matching TRBD1. After removal of 6 bases from V and 1 base from J, the junction contained 0 bases not matched to a gene. CDR3 length: 14 residues. The germline gives CDR1 MDHEN, CDR2 SYDVKM. This chain's CDR3 is CASRTGGSNQPQHF. The CDR3 bases are TGTGCCAGCAGGACAGGGGGCAGCAATCAGCCCCAGCATTTT.

The CDR3 coding sequence is TGTGCCAGCAGTGAGAGTTTAGGTTCACCCCTCCACTTT. Amino acids: CASSESLGSPLHF. The chain employs TRBV2 and TRBJ1-6; no clear D. Germline V gene data show CDR1 as SNHLY and CDR2 as FYNNEI. The length of the CDR3 is 13 residues. Trimming left V 3 bases short and J 9 bases short, with 9 bases between.

This clone came up once. The chain combines TRBV10-3 with TRBJ1-5, with TRBD1 as a possible D gene (5 bases). Germline loops: CDR1 ENHRY, CDR2 SYGVKD. V was cut by 2 bases and J by 4 bases, with 18 bases left in between. The CDR3 has 17 residues. Written as DNA, the CDR3 is TGTGCCATCAGTGAGACCCAAACCGGGACTAGAAATCAGCCCCAGCATTTT. Its translation: CAISETQTGTRNQPQHF.

The V gene is TRBV9, the J gene TRBJ2-1; D perhaps matches TRBD2 (5 bases). Trimming shortened V by 0 bases and J by 6 bases, and 10 bases separated the two germline ends. The CDR3 has 14 amino acids. Germline V gives CDR1 SGDLS, CDR2 YYNGEE. CDR3 in amino acids: CASSVAGWGNEQFF. The CDR3 nucleotides read TGTGCCAGCAGCGTAGCGGGATGGGGCAATGAGCAGTTCTTC.

The chain employs TRBV7-2 and TRBJ2-2, with 8 bases identical to TRBD1. The CDR3 covers 14 residues. The junction had 3 bases not matched to a gene; V was cut back by 0 bases and J by 9 bases. Germline V CDR1 and CDR2: SGHTA, FQGNSA. The DNA for the CDR3 is TGTGCCAGCAGCTTAGCGACAGGGGTGAGGGAGCTGTTTTTT. Amino acids: CASSLATGVRELFF.

The chain employs TRBV7-3 and TRBJ2-1, with D unclear. This CDR3 is 16 amino acids long. Deletions cut 3 bases from V and 5 bases from J, with 17 bases between. Germline CDR1 and CDR2: SGHTA and FQGTGA. This chain's CDR3 is CASSFRRLVGHNEQFF. CDR3 coding DNA: TGTGCCAGCAGCTTCAGAAGGCTAGTTGGACACAATGAGCAGTTCTTC.

The chain couples TRBV30 to TRBJ2-7, with D possibly matching TRBD2 (6 bases). V lost 0 bases to trimming and J lost 7 bases, with 22 bases between them. The CDR3 covers 16 residues. Germline assignment: CDR1 GTSNPN and CDR2 SVGIG (reference sequence). The CDR3 DNA is TGTGCCTGGAGTGTAGAGCCCCTGGGGGGAGAGGAAGAGCAGTACTTC. Its protein is CAWSVEPLGGEEEQYF.

The chain is built from TRBV19 and TRBJ2-1; 9 bases match TRBD2. In germline, CDR1 is LNHDA, CDR2 SQIVND (reference sequence). The V and J ends lost 3 bases and 3 bases, in that order; junction bases with no gene match: 12. This CDR3 spans 18 amino acids. The CDR3 region has the DNA TGTGCCAGTAGTATGGCATCCCATAGCGGGAGAGACTACAATGAGCAGTTCTTC. Translating gives CASSMASHSGRDYNEQFF.

The chain combines TRBV9 with TRBJ2-7; 8 bases are shared with TRBD2. Trimming at V came to 4 bases and at J to 3 bases, leaving 6 bases not matched to a gene. Germline V gene sequence: CDR1 SGDLS, CDR2 YYNGEE. The CDR3 extends over 14 amino acids. The CDR3 region has the DNA TGTGCCAGCAGCCCGGGGGGGTTACACTACGAGCAGTACTTC. Its protein is CASSPGGLHYEQYF.

This clone was detected a few times. The J gene is TRBJ2-5, the V gene TRBV7-9, with D uncertain. CDR1 SEHNR and CDR2 FQNEAQ come from the germline V gene (reference sequence). The V gene lost 2 bases and the J gene lost 5 bases, with 21 bases spanning the gap. The CDR3 sequence is 17 residues long. The CDR3 reads CASSLTSFSDGVETQYF. In nucleotides, the CDR3 is TGTGCCAGCAGCTTAACCTCCTTTTCGGACGGTGTGGAGACCCAGTACTTC.

This chain joins TRBV2 and TRBJ2-1; D perhaps matches TRBD2 (6 bases). Trimming pared 2 bases from V and 3 bases from J, leaving 11 bases between. Looked up from germline, CDR1 is SNHLY and CDR2 is FYNNEI. The CDR3 covers 15 residues. CDR3 DNA: TGTGCCAGCAGTGAATGGGGACTGAGCTACAATGAGCAGTTCTTC. Amino acids: CASSEWGLSYNEQFF.

The CDR3 DNA sequence: TGTGCCAGCAGCCCAGGACTGACAGGGAACACTGAAGCTTTCTTT. Protein: CASSPGLTGNTEAFF. J is TRBJ1-1 and V is TRBV14; D is perhaps TRBD1 (6 bases). Between the trimmed V and J ends, which lost 4 bases and 1 base, there was a span of 13 bases. CDR3 length equals 15 residues. CDR1 is SGHDN, CDR2 FVKESK, per germline.

CDR3 nucleotides: TGTGCCAGCAGCCAAGCGGAGAAAGGCGAGCAGTTCTTC. Amino acid sequence: CASSQAEKGEQFF. V usage is TRBV4-2 and J usage is TRBJ2-1; D call uncertain. This CDR3 has 13 residues. V lost 1 base to trimming and J lost 10 bases, with 11 bases between them. Germline V lookup: CDR1 LGHNA, CDR2 YNFKEQ.

As concerns this clone: This CDR3 is also generated by other DNA sequences in the sample. The chain recombines TRBV10-3 with TRBJ2-7; TRBD2 aligns across 10 bases. Germline lookup yields CDR1 ENHRY and CDR2 SYGVKD. The CDR3 runs to 15 residues. The V segment lost 0 bases and the J segment 2 bases; nucleotides outside the gene matches: 1. CDR3 loop: CAISESSGGAYEQYF. In DNA, the CDR3 is TGTGCCATCAGTGAGTCGAGCGGGGGGGCCTACGAGCAGTACTTC.

Points on this clone: Other DNA sequences in this specimen translate into the identical CDR3. The chain is built from TRBV7-9 and TRBJ2-7, with D maybe TRBD1 (5 bases). V was shortened by 3 bases and J by 3 bases, with 6 bases between the two germline ends. Germline-derived CDR1 and CDR2 are SEHNR and FQNEAQ (reference sequence). This CDR3 contains 12 residues. In nucleotides, the CDR3 is TGTGCCAGCAGCTTGGACAACTACGAGCAGTACTTC. Protein sequence: CASSLDNYEQYF.

The chain employs TRBV28 and TRBJ2-1; 12 bases align to TRBD2. This CDR3 contains 16 residues. Germline V gene sequence: CDR1 MDHEN, CDR2 SYDVKM. With V trimmed by 6 bases and J by 1 base, 4 bases remained unmatched. The CDR3, as DNA: TGTGCCAGCAGCCGGACTAGCGGGATTTCCTACAATGAGCAGTTCTTC. Residues: CASSRTSGISYNEQFF.

The genes are TRBV6-1 and TRBJ2-7, with a tentative D call TRBD1 (6 bases). V lost 5 bases, J lost 3 bases, and 17 bases lay in between. CDR3 size: 15 residues. Germline lookup yields CDR1 MNHNS and CDR2 SASEGT. This CDR3 is CASSNYRVAHYEQYF. As DNA, the CDR3 is TGTGCCAGCAGTAACTACAGGGTGGCCCACTACGAGCAGTACTTC.

The V and J genes are TRBV11-1 and TRBJ2-5; D is unresolved. The CDR3 length is 11 residues. Germline-derived CDR1 and CDR2 are SGHAT and FQDESV (reference sequence). Trimming stripped 5 bases from V and 1 base from J, with 2 bases between. This chain's CDR3 is CASSLQETQYF. The CDR3 DNA reads TGTGCCAGCAGCCTCCAAGAGACCCAGTACTTC.

The chain employs TRBV5-1 and TRBJ1-3; the D is unclear. The germline CDR1 and CDR2 sequences are SGHRS and YFSETQ. Trimming left V 0 bases short and J 0 bases short, with 10 bases between. The CDR3 length is 16 residues. As DNA, the CDR3 is TGCGCCAGCAGCTTGGCTGGCCAGGACTCTGGAAACACCATATATTTT. Translation: CASSLAGQDSGNTIYF. Together with reference TRBV5-1 and TRBJ1-3, the CDR3 gives the full variable domain: KAGVTQTPRYLIKTRGQQVTLSCSPISGHRSVSWYQQTPGQGLQFLFEYFSETQRNKGNFPGRFSGRQFSNSRSEMNVSTLELGDSALYLCASSLAGQDSGNTIYFGEGSWLTVV.

V usage is TRBV11-2 and J usage is TRBJ2-5; weak D call: TRBD2 (5 bases). Deletions cut 6 bases from V and 4 bases from J, with 21 bases between. Germline CDR1 and CDR2: SGHAT and FQNNGV. The CDR3 loop spans 16 amino acids. For the CDR3, the DNA is TGTGCCAGCAGTCGAGACGCCCGAGCGGCGAGAGAGACCCAGTACTTC. This gives the protein CASSRDARAARETQYF.